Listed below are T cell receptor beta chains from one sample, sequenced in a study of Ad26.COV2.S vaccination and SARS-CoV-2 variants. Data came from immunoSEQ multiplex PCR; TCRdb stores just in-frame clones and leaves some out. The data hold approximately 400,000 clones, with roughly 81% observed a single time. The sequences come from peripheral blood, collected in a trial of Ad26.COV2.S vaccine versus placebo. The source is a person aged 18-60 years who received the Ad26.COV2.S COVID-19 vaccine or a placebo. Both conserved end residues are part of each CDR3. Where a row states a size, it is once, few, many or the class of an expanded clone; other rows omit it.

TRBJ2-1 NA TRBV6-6 CASSRQSSYNEQFF
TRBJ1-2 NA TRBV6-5 CASSYSFEPLYGYTF
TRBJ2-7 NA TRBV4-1 CASSLLTGNSDEQYF
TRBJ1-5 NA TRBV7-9 CASSFEANQPQHF
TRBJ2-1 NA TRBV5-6 CASSDDYNEQFF
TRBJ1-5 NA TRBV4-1 CASSQVGYNQPQHF
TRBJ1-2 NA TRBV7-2 CASSLTLRGGYGYTF
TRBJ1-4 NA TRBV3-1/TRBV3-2 CASSQDGTGAEKLFF
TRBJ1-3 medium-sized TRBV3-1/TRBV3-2 CASSLDRHTIYF
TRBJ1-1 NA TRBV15 CATSRDLAGGGTEAFF
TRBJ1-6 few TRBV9 CASSREATVDSPLHF
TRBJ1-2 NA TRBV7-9 CAAGDRGSGYTF
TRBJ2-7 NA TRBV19 CASSIALGLAGYEQYF
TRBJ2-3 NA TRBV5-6 CASSLGGSARQYF
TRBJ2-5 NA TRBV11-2 CASTRGETQYF
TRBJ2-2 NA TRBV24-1 CATSKADTGELFF
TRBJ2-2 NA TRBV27 CASSLNRGGTGELFF
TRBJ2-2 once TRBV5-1 CASSYQAGGSGELFF
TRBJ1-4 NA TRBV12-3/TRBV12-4 CASSRPGQLVFF
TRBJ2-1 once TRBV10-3 CAISAGQPNEQFF
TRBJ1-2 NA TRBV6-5 CASTRDGNSNYGYTF
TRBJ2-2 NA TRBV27 CASSPIGGRKAGELFF
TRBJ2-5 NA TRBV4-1 CASSPYEGGGETQYF
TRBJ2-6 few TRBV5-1 CASSLVVAGANVLTF
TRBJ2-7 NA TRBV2 CASSEGVAYEQYF
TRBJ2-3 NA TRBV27 CASSLSLAGGPTDTQYF
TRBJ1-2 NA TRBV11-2 CASSLRAAAYFNYGYTF
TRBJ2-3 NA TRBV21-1 CASSKVGTSGGTSTDTQYF
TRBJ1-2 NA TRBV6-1 CASSERFNYGYTF
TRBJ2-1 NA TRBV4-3 CASSQDSGGYAEQFF
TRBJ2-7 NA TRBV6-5 CASSLAGGLYEQYF
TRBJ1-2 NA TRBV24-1 CATSDRDRASYTF
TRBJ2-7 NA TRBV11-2 CASSLGLTYEQYF
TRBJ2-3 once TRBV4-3 CASSQVGGADTQYF
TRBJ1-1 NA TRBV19 CASSMTDFTEAFF
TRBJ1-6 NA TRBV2 CASKREVVSPLHF
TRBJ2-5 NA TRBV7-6 CASSTGLAGLGTQYF
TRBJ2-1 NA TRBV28 CASSYPSGSRYNEQFF
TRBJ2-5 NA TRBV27 CASSQTTSLETQYF
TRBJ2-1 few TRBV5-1 CASSLGTSGPNEQFF
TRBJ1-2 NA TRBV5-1 CASSLTGQGYVGGYTF
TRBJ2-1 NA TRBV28 CASSRDGSSYNEQFF
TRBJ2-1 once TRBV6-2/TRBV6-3 CASSAFGGLAGNNEQFF